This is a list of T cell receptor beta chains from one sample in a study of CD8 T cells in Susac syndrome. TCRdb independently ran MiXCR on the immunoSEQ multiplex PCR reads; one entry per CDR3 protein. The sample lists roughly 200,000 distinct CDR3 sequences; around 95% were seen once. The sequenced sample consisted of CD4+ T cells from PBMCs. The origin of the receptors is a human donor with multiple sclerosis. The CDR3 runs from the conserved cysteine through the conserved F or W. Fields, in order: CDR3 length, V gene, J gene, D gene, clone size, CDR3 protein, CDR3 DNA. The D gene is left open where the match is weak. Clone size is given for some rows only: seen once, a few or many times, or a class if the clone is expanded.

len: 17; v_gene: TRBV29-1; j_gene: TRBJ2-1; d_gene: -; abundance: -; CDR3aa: CSVEDNRGAASYNEQFF; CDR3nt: TGCAGCGTTGAAGACAATCGAGGGGCGGCCTCCTACAATGAGCAGTTCTTC
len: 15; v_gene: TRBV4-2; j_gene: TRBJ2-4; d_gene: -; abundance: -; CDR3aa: CASSQEGEARGIQYF; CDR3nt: TGTGCCAGCAGCCAAGAGGGAGAGGCCCGGGGCATTCAGTACTTC
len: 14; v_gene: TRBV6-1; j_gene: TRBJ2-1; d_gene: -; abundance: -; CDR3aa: CASSSGPSWGEQFF; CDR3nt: TGTGCCAGCAGCTCCGGGCCTTCGTGGGGTGAGCAGTTCTTC
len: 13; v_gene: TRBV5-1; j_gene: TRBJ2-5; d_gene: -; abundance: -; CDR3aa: CASRVSGQETQYF; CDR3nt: TGCGCCAGCAGGGTTAGCGGACAAGAGACCCAGTACTTC
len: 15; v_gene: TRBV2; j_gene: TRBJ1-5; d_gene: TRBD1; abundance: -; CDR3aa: CASRAGQGDNQPQHF; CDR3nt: TGTGCCAGCAGGGCGGGACAGGGAGACAATCAGCCCCAGCATTTT
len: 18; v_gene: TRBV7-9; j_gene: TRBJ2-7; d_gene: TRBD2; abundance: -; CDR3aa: CASSPRGEVAGYSYEQYF; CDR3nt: TGTGCCAGCAGCCCGCGCGGGGAGGTAGCGGGGTACTCCTACGAGCAGTACTTC
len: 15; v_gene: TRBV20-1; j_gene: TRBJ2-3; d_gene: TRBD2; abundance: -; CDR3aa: CSASFLAGLTDTQYF; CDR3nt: TGCAGTGCTAGTTTCCTAGCGGGCCTCACAGATACGCAGTATTTT
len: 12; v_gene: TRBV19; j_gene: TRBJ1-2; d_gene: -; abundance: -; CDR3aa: CASSTVFGGYTF; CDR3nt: TGTGCCAGTAGTACGGTCTTCGGGGGCTACACCTTC
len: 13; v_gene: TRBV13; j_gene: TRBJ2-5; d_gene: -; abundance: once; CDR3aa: CASRAPNQETQYF; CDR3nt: TGTGCCAGCAGGGCACCCAACCAAGAGACCCAGTACTTC
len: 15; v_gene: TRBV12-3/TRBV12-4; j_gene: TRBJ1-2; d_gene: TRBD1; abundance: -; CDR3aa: CASSLNTGANYGYTF; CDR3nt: TGTGCCAGCAGTTTAAATACAGGGGCAAACTATGGCTACACCTTC
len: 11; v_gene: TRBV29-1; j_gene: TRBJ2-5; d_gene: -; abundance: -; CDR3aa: CSVENGETQYF; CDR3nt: TGCAGCGTTGAGAATGGGGAGACCCAGTACTTC
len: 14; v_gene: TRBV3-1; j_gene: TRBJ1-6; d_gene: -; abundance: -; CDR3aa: CASSQVPVNSPLHF; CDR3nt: TGTGCCAGCAGCCAAGTCCCCGTCAATTCACCCCTCCACTTT
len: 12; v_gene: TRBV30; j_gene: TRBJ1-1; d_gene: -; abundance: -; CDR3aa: CAWGRTRTEAFF; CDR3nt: TGTGCCTGGGGGAGGACGCGCACTGAAGCTTTCTTT
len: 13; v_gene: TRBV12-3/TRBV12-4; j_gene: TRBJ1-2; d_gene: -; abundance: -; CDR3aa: CASSPDSLYGYTF; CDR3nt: TGTGCCAGCAGCCCGGACAGCCTCTATGGCTACACCTTC
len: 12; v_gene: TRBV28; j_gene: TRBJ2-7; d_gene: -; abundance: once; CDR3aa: CASSMRADEQYF; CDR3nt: TGTGCCAGCAGTATGAGGGCGGACGAGCAGTACTTC
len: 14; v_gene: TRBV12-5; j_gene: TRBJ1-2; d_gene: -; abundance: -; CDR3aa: CASSYGPTSYGYTF; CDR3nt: TGTGCTAGTAGCTACGGGCCAACTTCGTATGGCTACACCTTC
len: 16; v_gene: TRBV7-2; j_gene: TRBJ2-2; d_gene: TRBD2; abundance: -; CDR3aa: CASSSSGTDYTGELFF; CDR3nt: TGTGCCAGCAGCTCCAGCGGGACCGACTACACCGGGGAGCTGTTTTTT
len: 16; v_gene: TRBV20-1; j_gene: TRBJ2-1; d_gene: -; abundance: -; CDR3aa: CSARDPGEGRYNEQFF; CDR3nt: TGCAGTGCTAGAGATCCTGGCGAGGGGAGGTACAATGAGCAGTTCTTC
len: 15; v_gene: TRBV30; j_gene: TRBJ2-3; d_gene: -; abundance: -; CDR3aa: CAWSVRDAGTDTQYF; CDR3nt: TGTGCCTGGAGTGTACGGGACGCAGGAACAGATACGCAGTATTTT
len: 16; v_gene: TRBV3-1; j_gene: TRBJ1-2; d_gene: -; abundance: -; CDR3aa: CASSQESTAVGYGYTF; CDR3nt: TGTGCCAGCAGCCAAGAGAGCACCGCGGTCGGGTATGGCTACACCTTC
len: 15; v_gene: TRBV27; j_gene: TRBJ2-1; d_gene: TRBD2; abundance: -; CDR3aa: CASSPHSGGYNEQFF; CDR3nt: TGTGCCAGCAGCCCCCATAGCGGGGGGTACAATGAGCAGTTCTTC
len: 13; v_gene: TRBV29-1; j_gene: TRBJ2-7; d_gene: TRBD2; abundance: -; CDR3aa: CSVVSGGAYEQYF; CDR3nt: TGCAGCGTTGTAAGCGGGGGGGCCTACGAGCAGTACTTC
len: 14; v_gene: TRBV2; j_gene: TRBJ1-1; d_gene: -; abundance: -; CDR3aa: CASNRDTLNTEAFF; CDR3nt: TGTGCCAGTAATAGAGACACCTTGAACACTGAAGCTTTCTTT
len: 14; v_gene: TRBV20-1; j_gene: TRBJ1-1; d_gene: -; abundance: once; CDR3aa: CSAPLSGKNTEAFF; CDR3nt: TGCAGTGCCCCGCTAAGTGGGAAAAACACTGAAGCTTTCTTT
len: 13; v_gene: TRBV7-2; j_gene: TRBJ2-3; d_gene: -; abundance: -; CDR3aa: CASSFGVTDTQYF; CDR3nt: TGTGCCAGCAGCTTTGGGGTCACGGATACGCAGTATTTT
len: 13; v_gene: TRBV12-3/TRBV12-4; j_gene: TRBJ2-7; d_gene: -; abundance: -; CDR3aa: CASSFRRAYEQYF; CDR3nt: TGTGCCAGCAGTTTCCGCAGGGCCTACGAGCAGTACTTC